Below are 15 T cell receptor beta chains sequenced from a single sample in a study of CD8 T cells in Susac syndrome (dated by TCRdb to between 2017 and 2020). Receptor libraries were prepared by the immunoSEQ multiplex PCR assay. RNA was extracted using the RNeasy kit, and roughly 0.45 to 1 microgram was reverse transcribed with random hexamers. In-frame beta chains were kept once TCRdb had trimmed the public reads at Q25 with fastp and called clones with MiXCR. Each entry merges the rows of one CDR3 protein and shows their most common DNA and genes. Counted in this sample were around 130,000 distinct CDR3 sequences; around 94% of them appeared once. The top ten hold roughly 0.29% of the sample. The specimen sequenced was CD8+ T cells from PBMCs. The origin of the receptors is a human donor with Susac syndrome.

V and J are TRBV20-1 and TRBJ2-7, with D perhaps matching TRBD1 (6 bases). The CDR3 length is 16 residues. Germline loops: CDR1 DFQATT, CDR2 SNEGSKA (reference sequence). V was clipped by 0 bases and J by 0 bases, with 15 bases between them. The CDR3 coding sequence is TGCAGTGCTAGAGATAACAGGGCCCACCTCTCCTACGAGCAGTACTTC. It yields the protein CSARDNRAHLSYEQYF.

The chain links TRBV29-1 to TRBJ1-2; maybe TRBD1 (5 bases). This CDR3 spans 14 amino acids. In germline, CDR1 is SQVTM, CDR2 ANQGSEA. V was shortened by 6 bases and J by 5 bases, with 19 bases between the two germline ends. The CDR3 here is CSVRGGGKGYGYTF. The DNA of the CDR3 is TGCAGCGTCCGTGGTGGGGGAAAAGGGTATGGCTACACCTTC.

The chain links TRBV4-3 to TRBJ2-7; possible D gene TRBD1, 6 bases. The CDR3 consists of 14 residues. Trimming left V 1 base short and J 2 bases short, with 9 bases between. The V gene's germline CDR1 is LGHNA and CDR2 YSLEER. The CDR3 protein is CASSQVDRTYEQYF. Written as DNA, the CDR3 is TGCGCCAGCAGCCAAGTGGACAGAACCTACGAGCAGTACTTC.

This chain links TRBV27 with TRBJ1-5; D gene ambiguous. Germline CDR1 is MNHEY and CDR2 is SMNVEV (reference sequence). This CDR3 has 14 residues. The V end was cut by 6 bases, the J end by 10 bases, with 19 bases between. In nucleotides, the CDR3 is TGTGCCAGCAGAACCGGGCCCGGTCTAGGTCCCCAGCATTTT. Its protein product is CASRTGPGLGPQHF.

This chain joins TRBV27 and TRBJ1-5, with TRBD1 matching 9 bases. CDR1 is MNHEY, CDR2 SMNVEV, per germline (reference sequence). After removal of 3 bases from V and 7 bases from J, the junction contained 1 base not matched to a gene. CDR3 length equals 13 residues. The CDR3 region is CASSLGQGQPQHF. In DNA, the CDR3 is TGTGCCAGCAGTTTGGGACAGGGACAGCCCCAGCATTTT.

The rearrangement links TRBV4-1 to TRBJ2-6; TRBD1 matches 12 bases. Losses at the gene ends were 4 bases for V and 2 bases for J; bases not matched to a gene: 9. CDR1 and CDR2 (germline): MGHRA, YSYEKL. This CDR3 comprises 19 residues. The CDR3 DNA follows: TGCGCCAGCAGCCCTATACCGGGACAGGGGGCGCCTGGGGCCAACGTCCTGACTTTC. This translates into CASSPIPGQGAPGANVLTF.

This clonotype was counted a few times. This chain joins TRBV11-2 and TRBJ2-2; D remains ambiguous. Germline assignment: CDR1 SGHAT and CDR2 FQNNGV. V was cut by 1 base and J by 7 bases, with 4 bases left in between. This CDR3 is 12 amino acids long. The chain's CDR3 is CASSLVRGELFF. Written as DNA, the CDR3 is TGTGCCAGCAGCTTAGTTCGCGGGGAGCTGTTTTTT.

This chain connects TRBV11-2 to TRBJ2-7, with a possible D match to TRBD1 (6 bases). Germline CDR1 reads SGHAT; CDR2 reads FQNNGV. This CDR3 is 14 amino acids long. The ends were cut back, 1 base at V and 3 bases at J, with 10 bases in the middle. As DNA, the CDR3 is TGTGCCAGCAGCTTAGGCTCAGGGGACTACGAGCAGTACTTC. Its translation is CASSLGSGDYEQYF.

The rearrangement joins TRBV7-9 to TRBJ1-5, with a possible D match to TRBD1 (6 bases). CDR1 SEHNR and CDR2 FQNEAQ come from the germline V gene (reference sequence). Trimming left V 5 bases short and J 6 bases short, with 17 bases between. The length of the CDR3 is 15 residues. CDR3 DNA: TGTGCCAGCAGCCCAGGGGTCCAGGGGAGTCAGCCCCAGCATTTT. It is translated as CASSPGVQGSQPQHF. Variable domain in full (rest from reference TRBV7-9 and TRBJ1-5): DTGVSQNPRHKITKRGQNVTFRCDPISEHNRLYWYRQTLGQGPEFLTYFQNEAQLEKSRLLSDRFSAERPKGSFSTLEIQRTEQGDSAMYLCASSPGVQGSQPQHFGDGTRLSIL.

CDR3 in amino acids: CASSPANNEQFF. CDR3 in DNA: TGTGCCAGCAGCCCGGCGAACAATGAGCAGTTCTTC. The chain recombines TRBV7-6 with TRBJ2-1, with D unclear. V was clipped by 5 bases and J by 5 bases, with 7 bases between them. CDR3 size: 12 residues. CDR1 and CDR2 (germline): SGHVS, FNYEAQ.

The chain is built from TRBV27 and TRBJ2-3; no clear D. Trimming pared 5 bases from V and 10 bases from J, leaving 13 bases between. The CDR3 is 12 amino acids. Germline-derived CDR1 and CDR2 are MNHEY and SMNVEV (reference sequence). CDR3 sequence: CASSPTHDAQYF. The CDR3 nucleotides are TGTGCCAGCAGTCCCACTCACGATGCGCAGTATTTT.

The rearrangement links TRBV12-3 or TRBV12-4 to TRBJ1-5; tentatively, D is TRBD1 (6 bases). The V and J ends lost 7 bases and 6 bases respectively, with 13 bases between them. The CDR3 is 13 amino acids. DNA of the CDR3: TGTGCCAGCACCACGGGGGGCGGTCAGCCCCAGCATTTT. Translation: CASTTGGGQPQHF.

This clonotype was recorded only once. The rearrangement uses TRBV4-3 and TRBJ2-7, with a weak D call TRBD1 (6 bases). This CDR3 has 15 amino acids. Germline loops: CDR1 LGHNA, CDR2 YSLEER. V was trimmed by 1 base and J by 7 bases, leaving 17 bases between them. The CDR3 nucleotides read TGCGCCAGCAGCCAAGTAAACAGGGTTTCTAGTGAGCAGTACTTC. Amino acid sequence: CASSQVNRVSSEQYF.

The chain is built from TRBV7-2 and TRBJ2-5, with 7 positions matching TRBD2. The germline gives CDR1 SGHTA, CDR2 FQGNSA. This CDR3 has 16 residues. J was trimmed by 1 base and V by 0 bases; bases with no gene match: 5. DNA for the CDR3: TGTGCCAGCAGCTTAGCCCTGAGCGGGGTCCAAGAGACCCAGTACTTC. This translates into CASSLALSGVQETQYF.

V is TRBV20-1 and J is TRBJ2-7, with TRBD1 matching 8 bases. Trimming cost V 0 bases and J 6 bases; bases outside gene matches: 7. The CDR3 is 14 residues long. Germline CDR1 is DFQATT and CDR2 is SNEGSKA (reference sequence). The CDR3 reads CSARDGAGGLEQYF. CDR3 sequence (DNA): TGCAGTGCTAGAGATGGCGCAGGGGGCCTCGAGCAGTACTTC.